Listed below are T cell receptor beta chains from one sample, sequenced in a study of blood T cell repertoires in COVID-19. This table comes from immunoSEQ multiplex PCR, and its TCRdb copy is limited to in-frame clones, with some not included. The table lists approximately 97,000 clones, approximately 85% of them singletons, with 9.9% in the top ten. Sequencing used peripheral blood. The source is a man aged 40-49 years with active or convalescent COVID-19. Each CDR3 is given with its conserved first and last residue. The D gene is left open where the match is weak. Clone size is not always given. Where it is, it says once, few, many or a class for expanded clones.

TRBJ1-5 16 NA NA TRBV6-6 CASSYSSGRVGQPQHF TGTGCCAGCAGTTACTCTTCCGGCAGGGTCGGTCAGCCCCAGCATTTT
TRBJ2-2 17 NA TRBD2 TRBV10-3 CAISPHPGGADTGELFF TGTGCCATCAGTCCTCACCCCGGGGGGGCCGACACCGGGGAGCTGTTTTTT
TRBJ1-2 17 NA NA TRBV21-1 CASSKAQGAGLITGYTF TGTGCCAGCAGCAAAGCTCAGGGGGCGGGACTCATAACTGGCTACACCTTC
TRBJ1-3 18 once NA TRBV15 CATSRDLGDTSSGNTIYF TGTGCCACCAGCAGAGATCTCGGGGATACTAGCTCTGGAAACACCATATATTTT
TRBJ1-2 12 NA NA TRBV2 CASSTPGYGYTF TGTGCCAGCAGTACCCCAGGTTATGGCTACACCTTC
TRBJ2-7 14 NA TRBD1 TRBV27 CASSSTGGVYEQYF TGTGCCAGCAGTTCGACAGGGGGCGTCTACGAGCAGTACTTC
TRBJ2-3 11 NA TRBD1 TRBV6-5 CASNRGDTQYF TGTGCCAGCAACAGGGGAGATACGCAGTATTTT
TRBJ2-2 14 NA NA TRBV2 CASHSRFLTGELFF TGTGCCAGCCATAGTCGGTTCCTAACCGGGGAGCTGTTTTTT
TRBJ1-6 17 NA TRBD1 TRBV3-1/TRBV3-2 CASSRGQGATYNSPLHF TGTGCCAGCAGCCGGGGACAGGGGGCGACCTATAATTCACCCCTCCACTTT
TRBJ2-5 14 NA NA TRBV7-3 CASSLDSLQETQYF TGTGCCAGCAGCTTAGACAGCCTCCAAGAGACCCAGTACTTC
TRBJ1-6 15 NA NA TRBV3-1/TRBV3-2 CASSQVQSYNSPLHF TGTGCCAGCAGCCAGGTACAGTCTTATAATTCACCCCTCCACTTT
TRBJ2-7 15 few TRBD2 TRBV5-1 CASSMSGLAGYEQYF TGCGCCAGCAGCATGTCGGGACTAGCGGGGTACGAGCAGTACTTC
TRBJ1-2 15 NA NA TRBV18 CASSPSAGWGYGYTF TGTGCCAGCTCACCTTCGGCAGGGTGGGGCTATGGCTACACCTTC
TRBJ2-3 17 NA TRBD2 TRBV18 CASSLSGTSGGLDTQYF TGTGCCAGCTCATTATCCGGGACTAGCGGGGGACTTGATACGCAGTATTTT
TRBJ1-2 15 NA NA TRBV19 CASSFVGGTLYGYTF TGTGCCAGTAGTTTTGTGGGGGGGACGTTATATGGCTACACCTTC
TRBJ1-4 13 NA TRBD1 TRBV9 CASRGQGNEKLFF TGTGCCAGCAGGGGACAGGGTAATGAAAAACTGTTTTTT
TRBJ2-7 17 NA NA TRBV9 CASSVALYGHSQGEQYF TGTGCCAGCAGCGTAGCTCTATATGGACATTCTCAGGGAGAGCAGTACTTC
TRBJ2-3 14 few NA TRBV3-1/TRBV3-2 CASSLGHSGDTQYF TGTGCCAGCAGCCTCGGACATTCCGGGGATACGCAGTATTTT
TRBJ2-7 14 NA TRBD2 TRBV7-2 CASSLMAGAYEQYF TGTGCCAGCAGCTTAATGGCGGGGGCCTACGAGCAGTACTTC
TRBJ1-1 11 NA NA TRBV30 CACSVNTEAFF TGTGCCTGTTCCGTGAACACTGAAGCTTTCTTT
TRBJ2-1 15 NA TRBD2 TRBV2 CASTRTGGRRNEQFF TGTGCCAGCACTCGAACGGGGGGTAGGAGGAATGAGCAGTTCTTC
TRBJ1-6 19 NA NA TRBV5-8 CASSPPWGEASSYNSPLHF TGTGCCAGCAGCCCACCCTGGGGCGAAGCAAGCTCCTATAATTCACCCCTCCACTTT
TRBJ1-4 17 NA TRBD1 TRBV14 CASSQATGNIGLGKLFF TGTGCCAGCAGCCAAGCGACAGGGAATATCGGATTGGGGAAACTGTTTTTT
TRBJ2-5 15 NA NA TRBV1 CTSPPSSRAQETQYF TGCACCAGCCCACCGTCTAGCCGGGCCCAAGAGACCCAGTACTTC
TRBJ1-2 13 NA TRBD1 TRBV19 CASSYDRETGYTF TGTGCCAGTAGTTACGACAGGGAAACTGGCTACACCTTC
TRBJ2-3 15 NA NA TRBV18 CASSSAGQFTDTQYF TGTGCCAGCTCATCCGCCGGACAGTTCACAGATACGCAGTATTTT
TRBJ2-1 16 NA TRBD2 TRBV5-1 CASSAGTSGGAAEQFF TGCGCCAGCAGCGCCGGGACTAGCGGGGGGGCCGCTGAGCAGTTCTTC
TRBJ2-3 16 NA NA TRBV4-2 CASSQAPGISTDTQYF TGTGCCAGCAGCCAAGCTCCCGGGATCTCCACAGATACGCAGTATTTT
TRBJ1-1 14 NA TRBD1 TRBV5-8 CASSIGTANTEAFF TGTGCCAGCAGCATTGGGACAGCTAACACTGAAGCTTTCTTT
TRBJ2-2 12 NA NA TRBV7-9 CAPGANTGELFF TGTGCCCCCGGAGCGAACACCGGGGAGCTGTTTTTT
TRBJ2-3 18 NA TRBD2 TRBV4-2 CASSRRLAGGSQTDTQYF TGTGCCAGCAGCCGTCGACTAGCGGGGGGCTCACAGACGGATACGCAGTATTTT
TRBJ1-1 14 NA TRBD1 TRBV11-1 CASSKARDRDVAFF TGTGCCAGCAGCAAAGCGAGGGACAGGGACGTAGCTTTCTTT
TRBJ1-1 15 NA NA TRBV9 CASSPRRGSGTEAFF TGTGCCAGCAGCCCCAGACGGGGGAGCGGCACTGAAGCTTTCTTT
TRBJ2-7 13 NA TRBD1 TRBV28 CASSGDRGYEQYF TGTGCCAGCAGTGGGGACAGGGGGTACGAGCAGTACTTC
TRBJ1-5 19 NA NA TRBV5-6 CASSPLGGEKAKANQPQHF TGTGCCAGCAGCCCCCTCGGTGGGGAGAAGGCAAAGGCAAATCAGCCCCAGCATTTT
TRBJ1-6 16 once NA TRBV21-1 CASSKLRGQDNSPLHF TGTGCCAGCAGCAAATTACGGGGACAGGATAATTCACCCCTCCACTTT
TRBJ1-5 15 NA TRBD1 TRBV19 CASSMGQGVGQPQHF TGTGCCAGTAGTATGGGACAGGGGGTAGGTCAGCCCCAGCATTTT
TRBJ2-2 21 once TRBD2 TRBV4-2 CASSPPGLAGLLRSNTGELFF TGTGCCAGCAGCCCCCCGGGACTAGCGGGCCTCCTACGGTCGAACACCGGGGAGCTGTTTTTT
TRBJ1-4 14 NA NA TRBV6-5 CASSSRGPGEKLFF TGTGCCAGCAGTTCCCGCGGGCCCGGGGAAAAACTGTTTTTT
TRBJ1-1 13 once NA TRBV3-1/TRBV3-2 CASSQLGNTEAFF TGTGCCAGCAGCCAGCTAGGGAACACTGAAGCTTTCTTT
TRBJ1-4 14 NA NA TRBV2 CASKQGTTNEKLFF TGTGCCAGCAAGCAGGGTACAACTAATGAAAAACTGTTTTTT
TRBJ1-2 14 NA NA TRBV4-1 CASSQDLGVIGYTF TGCGCCAGCAGCCAAGATCTTGGAGTAATTGGCTACACCTTC
TRBJ1-6 13 few NA TRBV10-1 CASSGHPRVPLHF TGCGCCAGCAGTGGACACCCGAGGGTACCCCTCCACTTT
TRBJ2-3 15 NA NA TRBV3-1/TRBV3-2 CASSQTRGTADTQYF TGTGCCAGCAGCCAGACCCGGGGGACCGCAGATACGCAGTATTTT
TRBJ1-2 15 NA TRBD1 TRBV19 CASSMGRDRDKGYTF TGTGCCAGTAGTATGGGAAGAGACAGGGATAAAGGCTACACCTTC
TRBJ1-6 16 NA TRBD1 TRBV4-1 CASSLTGTANNSPLHF TGCGCCAGCAGCTTAACCGGGACAGCGAATAATTCACCCCTCCACTTT